This T cell receptor beta chain was observed in a study of blood T cells in healthy people across ages. The CDR3 is made up of 13 amino acids. Trimming took off 2 bases at V and 5 bases at J, with 10 bases between the two ends. CDR1 and CDR2 from the germline V gene are SGHTA and FQGNSA. Study results and caveats: A roughly linear fall in TCR beta diversity per million T cells was seen with increasing age. The diversity estimates, figures obtained from one million T cells, were considered underestimates.

The sample holds a few counts of this clonotype. Its specificity is not known. Together with a sample-barcoded 5' primer, a J-beta primer mix was included in a second PCR lasting 7 to 11 cycles. Tags on each cDNA molecule came from a template-switch adaptor with 12 random nucleotides. TCRdb ran MiXCR on the 5' RACE reads and lists one entry per CDR3 protein. Among 600,000 or so distinct CDR3 sequences, around 48% were seen once, and the ten largest hold roughly 24%. This clonotype originated in an older man in good health. The chain recombines TRBV7-2 with TRBJ2-7; D uncertain. The sample consisted of blood. CDR3 protein: CASSLTRGHEQYF. CDR3 coding DNA: TGTGCCAGCAGCTTAACCCGAGGCCACGAGCAGTACTTC.